The clone carrying this T cell receptor (beta chain) was detected many times. Its antigen is undetermined. A TCRbeta library incorporating unique molecular identifiers was prepared. TCRdb re-called the PCR reads with MiXCR, one entry per CDR3 protein. This table holds around 800,000 distinct CDR3 sequences, around 15% found once. Germline-derived CDR1 and CDR2 are SQVTM and ANQGSEA. The CDR3 has 14 amino acids. V dropped 7 bases and J dropped 6; count of bases not matched to a gene: 8. The data were obtained in a study of T-cell reconstitution after alpha-beta-depleted transplantation in children. General observations from the study: Surviving recipient T cells and thymic progenitors produced the high day-60 TCRbeta diversity seen in some patients. Hyperexpanded clones declined; after one year, newly produced T cells mostly supplied diversity. Several hundred expanded graft clones reportedly supplied alpha-beta T cells about two months after transplant.

The sample consisted of PBMCs, mostly from graft donor cells, taken 360 days after TCRalphabeta/CD19-depleted stem cell transplant. The sequence was collected from a male patient younger than 18 who had a stem cell transplant for acute lymphoblastic leukemia, so the T cells may come from the graft donor. The gene calls are TRBV29-1 and TRBJ2-1; the match to TRBD2 covers 11 bases. The CDR3 loop reads CSAISGRGFNEQFF. In DNA form, the CDR3 reads TGCAGCGCGATTAGCGGGAGGGGGTTCAATGAGCAGTTCTTC.